Each of the 26 T cell receptor beta chains below was sequenced from the same sample in a study of beta chain features in type 1 diabetes. Study-wide findings and caveats: TCRB CDR3s from Type 1 diabetes patients were moderately but significantly shorter in all four CD4+ subsets.

Expressed TCRB transcripts got sequenced, as all isolated RNA was reverse transcribed. TCRdb's copy holds only in-frame clones and misses some; the assay was immunoSEQ multiplex PCR. Seen here are 41,000 or so clones, 65% to 70% observed once, and the top ten hold more than 1.5%. No antigens are known for them. Sequenced input: Tregs from blood. The receptor set was obtained from a man younger than 40 with type 1 diabetes. Some clones in this sample may be carry-over from other donors' samples.

The V and J genes are TRBV5-1 and TRBJ2-2; D is perhaps TRBD1 (5 bases). Germline V gene data show CDR1 as SGHRS and CDR2 as YFSETQ. The CDR3 is 15 residues long. Trimming left V 4 bases short and J 6 bases short, with 16 bases between. The CDR3 is CASSPDTRFPGELFF. Here the CDR3 DNA reads TGCGCCAGCAGCCCGGACACAAGGTTTCCCGGGGAGCTGTTTTTT.

The CDR3 here is CASSRGGYSYEQYF. For the CDR3, the DNA is TGTGCCAGCAGCCGAGGGGGCTATTCCTACGAGCAGTACTTC. V and J are TRBV9 and TRBJ2-7; TRBD1 agrees at 7 bases. CDR3 size: 14 residues. The V gene end was trimmed by 4 bases and the J gene end by 1 base; junction bases not matched to a gene: 5. The germline CDR1 and CDR2 sequences are SGDLS and YYNGEE.

In DNA, the CDR3 is TGTGCCATCAGTGAGTTCGGACTAGCGGGGGCGAACACCGGGGAGCTGTTTTTT. As protein: CAISEFGLAGANTGELFF. The V gene is TRBV10-3, the J gene TRBJ2-2; TRBD2 matches at 13 bases. The CDR3 has 18 residues. V lost 1 base, J lost 0 bases, and 2 bases stayed unmatched. Germline V gene data show CDR1 as ENHRY and CDR2 as SYGVKD.

V usage is TRBV28 and J usage is TRBJ2-1, with TRBD2 identical over 11 bases. The CDR3 has 18 amino acids. Germline-derived CDR1 and CDR2 are MDHEN and SYDVKM. J was trimmed by 1 base and V by 2 bases; bases with no gene match: 7. Written as DNA, the CDR3 is TGTGCCAGCAGTTTACTAGCGGGGGGCATAGGGTCCTACAATGAGCAGTTCTTC. Its protein is CASSLLAGGIGSYNEQFF. The full variable domain, with the rest looked up from reference TRBV28 and TRBJ2-1, is DVKVTQSSRYLVKRTGEKVFLECVQDMDHENMFWYRQDPGLGLRLIYFSYDVKMKEKGDIPEGYSVSREKKERFSLILESASTNQTSMYLCASSLLAGGIGSYNEQFFGPGTRLTVL.

V gene TRBV14 combines with J gene TRBJ2-1; the D gene is possibly TRBD2 (6 bases). This CDR3 spans 16 amino acids. In germline, CDR1 is SGHDN, CDR2 FVKESK. Deletions cut 4 bases from V and 10 bases from J, with 23 bases between. DNA for the CDR3: TGTGCCAGCAGCCCTCCCGGGTGGACTATCTTTGGGGAGCAGTTCTTC. It yields the protein CASSPPGWTIFGEQFF.

The V gene is TRBV11-2, the J gene TRBJ2-1, with D hard to call. The ends were cut back, 3 bases at V and 5 bases at J, with 8 bases in the middle. This CDR3 spans 13 amino acids. The germline V gene encodes CDR1 SGHAT and CDR2 FQNNGV. The CDR3 here is CASSFWPNNEQFF. In DNA form, the CDR3 reads TGTGCCAGCAGCTTCTGGCCCAACAATGAGCAGTTCTTC.

This chain joins TRBV7-9 and TRBJ2-4; 7 bases fit TRBD1. Germline V gene sequence: CDR1 SEHNR, CDR2 FQNEAQ (reference sequence). Trimming took 5 bases from V and 3 from J; bases not matched to a gene: 13. The CDR3 is 17 residues long. The CDR3 nucleotides read TGTGCCAGCAGCACGATGGGGCAGGGGGTGGTCAAAAACATTCAGTACTTC. It encodes CASSTMGQGVVKNIQYF. Full variable domain (remainder filled in from reference TRBV7-9 and TRBJ2-4): DTGVSQNPRHKITKRGQNVTFRCDPISEHNRLYWYRQTLGQGPEFLTYFQNEAQLEKSRLLSDRFSAERPKGSFSTLEIQRTEQGDSAMYLCASSTMGQGVVKNIQYFGAGTRLSVL.

CDR3 bases: TGTGCCAGCAGCTTACCGGGAAGCTCCTATAATTCACCCCTCCACTTT. Translating it yields CASSLPGSSYNSPLHF. The V and J genes are TRBV7-9 and TRBJ1-6; no definite D call. Germline V lookup: CDR1 SEHNR, CDR2 FQNEAQ (reference sequence). V was trimmed by 2 bases and J by 0 bases, leaving 8 bases between them. The length of the CDR3 is 16 residues.

The chain is built from TRBV4-1 and TRBJ1-4; TRBD1 might be the D (5 bases). Germline CDR1 MGHRA, CDR2 YSYEKL. Trimming stripped 11 bases from V and 0 bases from J, with 19 bases between. CDR3 length equals 16 residues. CDR3 protein: CAFRPGLLATNEKLFF. The CDR3 DNA follows: TGCGCCTTCCGTCCGGGACTCCTGGCAACTAATGAAAAACTGTTTTTT.

To note about this clone: The sample has other DNA sequences that encode this CDR3 too. The chain has TRBV5-1 and TRBJ1-1, with 9 bases that match TRBD1. There are 13 residues in the CDR3. V lost 4 bases and J lost 4; bases outside the gene matches: 2. Germline V gives CDR1 SGHRS, CDR2 YFSETQ. The chain's CDR3 is CASSATGGTEAFF. CDR3 nucleotide sequence: TGCGCCAGCAGCGCGACAGGGGGCACTGAAGCTTTCTTT.

V usage is TRBV27 and J usage is TRBJ1-4; 8 nucleotides match TRBD1. Germline CDR1 reads MNHEY; CDR2 reads SMNVEV (reference sequence). The CDR3 spans 15 residues. The ends lost 5 bases at V and 8 bases at J; junction bases unmatched: 10. The CDR3 nucleotides are TGTGCCAGCAGTCAATACAGGGGGGCTTTGGAAAAACTGTTTTTT. Translation: CASSQYRGALEKLFF.

The V gene is TRBV10-3, the J gene TRBJ1-2; D may be TRBD1 (5 bases). Trimming shortened V by 10 bases and J by 5 bases, and 26 bases separated the two germline ends. The CDR3 is made up of 16 amino acids. Germline values: CDR1 ENHRY, CDR2 SYGVKD. The CDR3 DNA reads TGTGCCACCCAGCCTTGGGGAGGGGCGGAAGGATATGGCTACACCTTC. This gives the protein CATQPWGGAEGYGYTF.

The rearrangement uses TRBV2 and TRBJ2-1, with 11 nucleotides matching TRBD2. The CDR3 sequence is 15 residues long. Germline-derived CDR1 and CDR2 are SNHLY and FYNNEI. The J segment lost 7 bases and the V segment lost 5 bases, leaving 7 bases of the junction unmatched. This chain's CDR3 is CASSLLAGGRNEQFF. The DNA of the CDR3 is TGTGCCAGCAGTCTTCTAGCGGGGGGTAGGAATGAGCAGTTCTTC.

V usage is TRBV15 and J usage is TRBJ1-3; 8 nucleotides match TRBD1. Unmatched junction bases numbered 5, after V lost 1 base and J lost 0 bases. The CDR3 runs to 17 residues. The V gene's germline CDR1 is LNHNV and CDR2 YYDKDF (reference sequence). CDR3 DNA: TGTGCCACCAGCAGAGTAGGGACAGGACGCTCTGGAAACACCATATATTTT. Translated, it gives CATSRVGTGRSGNTIYF.

The chain recombines TRBV29-1 with TRBJ1-1; D gene ambiguous. V shed 7 bases and J shed 0 bases, with 9 bases lying between them. The CDR3 is made up of 12 amino acids. Germline V gene sequence: CDR1 SQVTM, CDR2 ANQGSEA. CDR3 in DNA: TGCAGCGCCAACAGTCTGAACACTGAAGCTTTCTTT. It is translated as CSANSLNTEAFF.

The chain carries TRBV5-1 and TRBJ2-3; 8 bases match TRBD1. V trimming: 4 bases; J trimming: 2 bases; junction bases outside the gene matches: 12. Per germline, CDR1 SGHRS and CDR2 YFSETQ. The CDR3 consists of 17 residues. CDR3 loop: CASSIRQGRGATDTQYF. The CDR3 DNA is TGCGCCAGCAGCATCCGACAGGGGAGAGGGGCCACAGATACGCAGTATTTT.

V usage is TRBV7-2 and J usage is TRBJ2-1, with 10 positions matching TRBD2. Germline V gene sequence: CDR1 SGHTA, CDR2 FQGNSA. Trimming took 3 bases from V and 15 from J; bases not matched to a gene: 5. This CDR3 is 12 amino acids long. Written as DNA, the CDR3 is TGTGCCAGCAGCTTCAGCGGGGGGGGAGGGTTCTTC. Protein sequence: CASSFSGGGGFF.

This clone came up a few times. The chain carries TRBV29-1 and TRBJ1-2; D not certain. The CDR3 is made up of 13 amino acids. The germline V gene encodes CDR1 SQVTM and CDR2 ANQGSEA. The V and J ends lost 6 bases and 6 bases respectively, with 17 bases between them. CDR3 sequence (DNA): TGCAGCGTCGCTGCTCTAATCTCCCATGGCTACACCTTC. Its translation: CSVAALISHGYTF.

The table lists this clone with a few counts. For the CDR3, the DNA is TGTGCCAGTCGGGACACTGGATTCAATCAGCCCCAGCATTTT. Encoded protein: CASRDTGFNQPQHF. This sequence joins TRBV19 and TRBJ1-5; D is perhaps TRBD1 (6 bases). The V gene lost 8 bases and the J gene lost 3 bases, with 14 bases spanning the gap. Per the germline V gene, CDR1 is LNHDA and CDR2 is SQIVND (reference sequence). The CDR3 totals 14 residues.

The rearrangement uses TRBV11-2 and TRBJ2-7, with D tentatively TRBD1 (5 bases). The CDR3 is made up of 12 amino acids. Germline V CDR1 and CDR2: SGHAT, FQNNGV. The ends were cut back, 4 bases at V and 6 bases at J, with 10 bases in the middle. The CDR3 spells CASSSTGPEQYF. DNA of the CDR3: TGTGCCAGCAGCTCTACAGGCCCCGAGCAGTACTTC.

The chain uses TRBV5-1 and TRBJ2-5; 7 bases are shared with TRBD1. V lost 5 bases, J lost 5 bases, and 6 bases stayed unmatched. The CDR3 spans 13 residues. Germline values: CDR1 SGHRS, CDR2 YFSETQ. The CDR3 sequence is CASRDRAIETQYF. CDR3 sequence (DNA): TGCGCCAGCAGAGACAGGGCGATTGAGACCCAGTACTTC.

This chain connects TRBV5-4 to TRBJ2-1; no firm D call. Looked up from germline, CDR1 is SGHNT and CDR2 is YYREEE (reference sequence). The CDR3 spans 14 residues. The V gene lost 0 bases and the J gene lost 0 bases, with 4 bases spanning the gap. The CDR3 DNA sequence: TGTGCCAGCAGCTTGGGTAGCTCCTACAATGAGCAGTTCTTC. Translating it yields CASSLGSSYNEQFF.

There are a few counts of this clone. The chain uses TRBV11-2 and TRBJ2-7; TRBD2 is a possible D gene (6 bases). CDR1 SGHAT and CDR2 FQNNGV come from the germline V gene. Trimming stripped 8 bases from V and 2 bases from J, with 10 bases between. The CDR3 contains 12 residues. The CDR3 nucleotides are TGTGCCAGCCGGGGGTACGCCTACGAGCAGTACTTC. Translating it yields CASRGYAYEQYF.

This clone was recorded a few times. The chain uses TRBV5-1 and TRBJ2-1; tentatively, D is TRBD2 (6 bases). Trimming cost V 4 bases and J 5 bases, with 16 bases left between them. Germline CDR1 and CDR2: SGHRS and YFSETQ. This CDR3 comprises 15 residues. DNA of the CDR3: TGCGCCAGCAGCGCGGCGGGGCGAGCAAACAATGAGCAGTTCTTC. Protein: CASSAAGRANNEQFF.

V gene TRBV19 combines with J gene TRBJ1-1, with no clear D. The germline gives CDR1 LNHDA, CDR2 SQIVND (reference sequence). The CDR3 contains 13 residues. V was trimmed by 5 bases and J by 8 bases, leaving 15 bases between them. The CDR3 region is CASSPPDRREAFF. The CDR3 nucleotides are TGTGCCAGTAGTCCCCCGGACCGGAGGGAAGCTTTCTTT.

A word on this clone: The limits of the CDR3 on the DNA are not certain, so only TCRdb's listed CDR3 is given. V and J are TRBV7-2 and TRBJ2-1; TRBD1, the table's D call, lacks a check against the DNA. Germline CDR1 is SGHTA and CDR2 is FQGNSA. 15 amino acids form the CDR3, both terminal residues included. CDR3 sequence reads: CASSLELVGTGALFF.